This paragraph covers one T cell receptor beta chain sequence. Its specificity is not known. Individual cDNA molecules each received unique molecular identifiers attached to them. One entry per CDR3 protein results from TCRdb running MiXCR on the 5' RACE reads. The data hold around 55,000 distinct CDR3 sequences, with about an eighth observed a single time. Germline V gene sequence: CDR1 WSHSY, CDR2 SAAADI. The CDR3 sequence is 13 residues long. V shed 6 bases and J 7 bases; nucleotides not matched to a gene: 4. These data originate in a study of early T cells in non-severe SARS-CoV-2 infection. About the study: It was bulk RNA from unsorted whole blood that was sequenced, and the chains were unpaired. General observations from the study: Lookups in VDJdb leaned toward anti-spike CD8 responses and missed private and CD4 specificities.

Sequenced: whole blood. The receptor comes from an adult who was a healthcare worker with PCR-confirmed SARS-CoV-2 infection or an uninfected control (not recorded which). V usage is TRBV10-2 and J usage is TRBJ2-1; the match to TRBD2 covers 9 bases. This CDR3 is CASSGTSLNEQFF. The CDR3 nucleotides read TGCGCCAGCAGCGGGACTAGCTTGAATGAGCAGTTCTTC.